This T cell receptor (beta chain) came from a study of shared clonotypes between healthy human individuals (TCRdb year 2020). About the full investigation: The cohort comprised two women and a few men aged 18 to 49 years. Each donor's leukapheresis produced roughly between roughly 0.9 and 8.9 billion PBMCs. Different laboratories and diverse techniques were used to prepare libraries and sequence TCR repertoires, to increase sequencing depth and limit assay-specific biases. The study deeply sequenced blood TCR repertoires of five healthy adults to estimate repertoire size and the extent of clonotype sharing between individuals. Per donor, three plates each were used for CD4 naive and CD4 memory, two for CD8 naive, and one for CD8 memory.

What the study reported, not specific to this receptor: Across a handful of donors, 4.5% to 6.5% of naive CD4, roughly 3.5% of naive CD8, under 2.5% of memory CD4, and around 0.4% of memory CD8 clonotypes were shared. Estimated clonotype richness was generally larger for naive than for memory subsets. Rarefaction of sorted-subset datasets indicated incomplete sequencing despite the large sequencing depth. Only blood was sampled, and tissue TCR repertoires likely differ from those in blood. The genetic and exposure-history diversity represented was limited by the small number of donors. Compared with non-shared clonotypes, the clonotypes found in all four sorted-subset donors had higher generation probabilities. Based on pairwise subsampling, the degree of clonotype sharing among donors was expected to be affected by sequencing depth.

Of note for this clone: Its antigen remains unidentified. It has no much larger one-base neighbor in the sample; base qualities were not kept.

Its CDR3 holds 16 amino acids, cysteine through phenylalanine. Just the 48-base CDR3 DNA is kept, in frame starting at base 1. Clipping removes 6 bases from V and 2 bases from J, with 12 as the unmatched junction base count. CDR1 and CDR2 (MDHEN, SYDVKM) derive from the germline V gene. Using the deep immunoSEQ assay, multiplex PCR amplified TCR CDR3 regions from genomic DNA. Genomic DNA extracted from each cell subset was distributed evenly over all wells of several immunoSEQ 96-well plates, and each plate served as one replicate. Each replicate PCR for sorted subsets received about 210 ng genomic DNA, equal to tens of thousands of T cell genomes. Purified libraries were measured with a Qubit 3.0 fluorometer, size-checked on a Bioanalyzer 2100, and measured again with the KAPA Library Quantification kit. Each immunoSEQ 96-well plate was sequenced on its own single-read 150-cycle Illumina NextSeq 550 flow cell. On the study's bioinformatics: Because only junctional sequences without quality scores were contained in the immunoSEQ output, filtering matching that applied to full-length reads could not be performed. Sequences were annotated with PyIR, a Python wrapper for IgBLAST v1.9, using IMGT germline references to assign V/J genes and CDR3. Any read was removed if the V/J assignment was weak (E-value above 1e-6), the CDR3 was missing, or the read contained stop codons, out-of-frame junctions, or ambiguous translated residues. V3J clonotypes were defined as sequences sharing an identical inferred V gene, J gene, and CDR3 amino acid sequence. The percentage overlap between two repertoires was calculated by dividing the number of shared unique clonotypes by the size of the smaller repertoire. RTK rarefaction, the Chao1 estimator, and Recon v2.1 estimates of unobserved clonotypes were used to assess repertoire richness. OLGA was used to compute generation probabilities for all TCRbeta clonotypes that the gDNA method yielded from a handful of donors. TCRdb obtained this table from immuneACCESS and retained in-frame rearrangements with V and J assigned. These tables miss some clones; where compared with another copy, unresolved V genes account for less than half of the shortfall, and the remainder is unexplained. V and J calls plus clone size are reproduced from that table; the DNA served to infer D and trimming. The sample records millions of clones, approximately 94% of which are singletons. Of the sample, 1.5% to 2% falls within the top ten clones.

CD8 naive samples were CD45RO-negative cells positively selected for CCR7, giving a CD45RA+CCR7+ population that excluded TemRA cells. Healthy HIV-negative adults with no recently reported acute infections or vaccinations were included as donors. Every donor was a Caucasian adult living in Nashville, Tennessee, USA. Blood was obtained by leukapheresis, after which PBMCs were separated by Ficoll-Histopaque density gradient centrifugation and cryopreserved in liquid nitrogen vapor phase. Analytical flow cytometry was used to check the purity and quantity of every magnetically sorted T cell population. Each sorted fraction had its genomic DNA isolated and then quantified by UV absorbance on a Nanodrop 2000c.

The sample was naive CD8+ T cells from PBMCs. The sample's cell subset or site label is to be understood as: CD45RA+CCR7+. The chain links TRBV28 with TRBJ2-7, with 8 middle bases fitting TRBD1. This receptor was taken from a man aged 18 to 35 in good health. Some clones in this sample may be carry-over from other donors' samples. The CDR3 region: CASSSPLQGDPYEQYF. The DNA is TGTGCCAGCAGCTCTCCCTTACAGGGGGATCCCTACGAGCAGTACTTC.